This record concerns one T cell receptor beta chain sequence. The target antigen is unknown. The record originates from a study of T-cell reconstitution after alpha-beta-depleted transplantation in children. General study results and limits: Where some patients showed high TCRbeta diversity at day 60, it came from recipient T cells and thymic progenitors that had survived.

In germline, CDR1 is SNHLY, CDR2 FYNNEI. V was clipped by 10 bases and J by 0 bases, with 10 bases between them. CDR3 size: 13 residues. Library preparation (for TCRbeta) was performed with unique molecular identifiers. TCRdb itself ran the PCR reads through MiXCR, one entry per CDR3 protein. This table holds 300,000 to 400,000 distinct CDR3 sequences, about a sixth found once. The material was PBMCs, mostly from graft donor cells, obtained 360 days after TCRalphabeta/CD19-depleted stem cell transplant. This receptor was taken from a male patient between 2 and 15 years old who had a stem cell transplant for acute lymphoblastic leukemia, so the T cells may come from the graft donor. The chain employs TRBV2 and TRBJ2-1; D not certain. The DNA for the CDR3 is TGTGCCACCGCCTACTTCTCCTACAATGAGCAGTTCTTC. It encodes CATAYFSYNEQFF.